Detailed here is one TCR beta chain. Its antigen remains unknown. This specimen comes from a study of cytomegalovirus exposure and HLA in healthy donors. Notes on the study in general: Researchers left out some V segments, among them TRBV6-2 and TRBV6-3, as indistinguishable.

PCR used 60 Vbeta primers and 13 Jbeta primers. Assay used: immunoSEQ multiplex PCR; TCRdb lists only in-frame clones, some missing. The table shows approximately 240,000 clones, with about 80% occurring only once. Germline values: CDR1 MNHEY, CDR2 SMNVEV (reference sequence). The CDR3 covers 14 residues. V was cut by 2 bases and J by 8 bases, with 15 bases left in between. The chain has TRBV27 and TRBJ1-2, with D unclear. The clonotype comes from a woman aged 40 to 50 in good health and CMV-seronegative. The sequenced sample was PBMCs. CDR3 nucleotide sequence: TGTGCCAGCAGTTTACTTCGGGAAGGGAGCGGCTACACCTTC. It translates to CASSLLREGSGYTF.